What follows are 6 T cell receptor beta chains derived from one specimen sequenced in a study of T cells after posttransplantation cyclophosphamide. The data were produced by immunoSEQ multiplex PCR, yet TCRdb's version contains in-frame clones alone and is incomplete. The top ten clones hold around 0.15% of a sample with some 21,000 clones, roughly 98% of them seen once. Sequencing input: naive CD8+ T cells sorted from PBMCs. The origin of the receptors is a man aged 35 to 55 in good health, CMV-negative, and a related stem cell transplant donor.

V gene TRBV19 combines with J gene TRBJ1-5; 11 bases line up with TRBD1. From germline, CDR1 is LNHDA and CDR2 SQIVND (reference sequence). The CDR3 has 15 residues. Trimming cost V 5 bases and J 7 bases; bases outside gene matches: 7. The DNA for the CDR3 is TGTGCCAGTAGTTTCGGACAGGGGGCGAGGCAGCCCCAGCATTTT. It is translated as CASSFGQGARQPQHF.

J is TRBJ1-2 and V is TRBV7-9, with 10 bases fitting TRBD1. Germline assignment: CDR1 SEHNR and CDR2 FQNEAQ (reference sequence). The length of the CDR3 is 12 residues. J gave up 13 bases and V 3 bases, and 5 bases lay outside the gene matches. CDR3 DNA: TGTGCCAGCAGCTTGGGACAGGGGTTATTCACCTTC. Translating it yields CASSLGQGLFTF.

The chain combines TRBV4-2 with TRBJ2-7; D not certain. The CDR3 has 14 amino acids. Germline lookup yields CDR1 LGHNA and CDR2 YNFKEQ. V lost 4 bases to trimming and J lost 5 bases, with 15 bases between them. The CDR3 protein is CASSPSPRVDEQYF. The CDR3, as DNA: TGTGCCAGCAGCCCATCTCCTCGGGTGGACGAGCAGTACTTC.

This chain's CDR3 is CASSQQYPRGTEQFF. The CDR3 nucleotides read TGCGCCAGCAGCCAACAATATCCACGGGGGACTGAGCAGTTCTTC. The genes are TRBV4-1 and TRBJ2-1, with D tentatively TRBD2 (6 bases). The germline V gene has CDR1 MGHRA and CDR2 YSYEKL. This CDR3 has 15 residues. The V end was cut by 2 bases, the J end by 9 bases, with 17 bases between.

The chain carries TRBV7-8 and TRBJ2-7; TRBD2 aligns across 7 bases. The CDR3 loop spans 13 amino acids. V was clipped by 0 bases and J by 12 bases; unmatched bases: 8. The germline gives CDR1 SGHVS, CDR2 FQNEAQ. This chain's CDR3 is CASSLAEERESYF. CDR3 nucleotides: TGTGCCAGCAGCTTAGCTGAAGAGCGGGAATCGTACTTC. Full variable domain (missing parts from reference TRBV7-8 and TRBJ2-7): GAGVSQSPRYKVAKRGQDVALRCDPISGHVSLFWYQQALGQGPEFLTYFQNEAQLDKSGLPSDRFFAERPEGSVSTLKIQRTQQEDSAVYLCASSLAEERESYFGPGTRLTVT.

This chain joins TRBV13 and TRBJ2-3, with TRBD1 matching 8 bases. J lost 0 bases, V lost 5 bases, and 10 bases had no gene match. Germline V gene data show CDR1 as PRHDT and CDR2 as FYEKMQ (reference sequence). The length of the CDR3 is 17 residues. CDR3 region: CASSQPWTGLSTDTQYF. The DNA of the CDR3 is TGTGCCAGCAGCCAACCTTGGACAGGGCTGAGCACAGATACGCAGTATTTT.